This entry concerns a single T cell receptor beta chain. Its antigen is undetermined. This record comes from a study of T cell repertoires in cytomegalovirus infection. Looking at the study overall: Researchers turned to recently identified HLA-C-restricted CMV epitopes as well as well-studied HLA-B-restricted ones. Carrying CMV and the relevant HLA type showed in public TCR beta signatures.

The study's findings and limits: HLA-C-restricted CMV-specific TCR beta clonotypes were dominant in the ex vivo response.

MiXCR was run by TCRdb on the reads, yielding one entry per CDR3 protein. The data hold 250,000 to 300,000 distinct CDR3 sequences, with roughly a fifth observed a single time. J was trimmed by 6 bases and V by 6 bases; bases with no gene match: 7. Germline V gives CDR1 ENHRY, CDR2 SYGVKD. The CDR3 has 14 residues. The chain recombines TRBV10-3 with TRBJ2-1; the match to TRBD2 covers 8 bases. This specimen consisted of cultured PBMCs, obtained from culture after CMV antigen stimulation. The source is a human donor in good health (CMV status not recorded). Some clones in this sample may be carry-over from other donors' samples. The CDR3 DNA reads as TGTGCCATCAGCGGGACTAGTCTTGGCAATGAGCAGTTCTTC. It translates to CAISGTSLGNEQFF.